This T cell receptor (beta chain) stems from a study of human T cells and chemical hapten exposure (dated by TCRdb to the early 2020s). As for the study more broadly: For sensitization, 2% DPC in acetone was applied to a 2 cm by 2 cm area of upper inner arm skin. Patients additionally received weekly therapeutic DPC doses to the scalp throughout the roughly 23-week study period. Patch testing was performed on the upper back with Finn chambers containing 0.01% DPC, and the patch tests were scored after 6 days according to International Contact Dermatitis Research Group standards. The mostly female patient cohort included alopecia areata with under or over 50% scalp involvement, alopecia totalis and alopecia universalis. The libraries were sequenced as a pool, and the TCR yield per sample differed mostly because of small variations in library volumes within the pool. In alopecia patients, the study followed how the peripheral blood TCR repertoire changed in vivo over primary and secondary sensitization to diphenylcyclopropenone (DPC), a hapten. Blood was sampled from patients pre-sensitization (week 0) and at 2, 6 and about 24 weeks after DPC sensitization. For TCR sequencing, blood came from approximately 29 alopecia patients at anywhere from one to four time points (pre-sensitization, 2, 6 and 24 weeks).

This clonotype was detected many times. Its cognate antigen has yet to be identified. Base qualities were left out, and no much larger clone turns up one base away. Results and caveats for the whole study, not just this receptor: Compared with pre-sensitization or healthy control sets, expanded TCRs formed significantly more large CDR3 similarity clusters, which is consistent with antigen-driven responses. Repeated subsampling changed both the strength of the expansion versus patch-test correlation and the threshold at which the correlation became significant. The number of TCRs above 1 in 1000 frequency did not change with DPC sensitization; there was no evidence of global repertoire structure alterations. Alopecia, a presumed autoimmune disease, was present in all patients, so the immune response of the patients might differ from that of healthy individuals. Patch test score was positively correlated with the number of PT1 expanded TCRs, with significance at thresholds 8, 16 and 32 but not at 4.

At the junction V is shortened by 3 bases and J by 5 bases, with 17 bases in between. Measured from the cysteine to the phenylalanine, the CDR3 is 15 residues long. Just the 45-base CDR3 DNA is kept, in frame starting at base 1. What the time point label conveys for this sample: patch test 1, 2 weeks after DPC sensitization. In the paper's terms, the treatment or condition label means: therapeutic diphenylcyclopropenone sensitization with weekly scalp DPC. At every patch-test visit, the blood draw took place before the patch test was put on. To be eligible, patients had to be aged 18 to 70, diagnosed with alopecia and judged suitable for DPC therapy, while pregnant patients were excluded. Unfractionated whole blood was collected in Tempus Blood RNA tubes, and total RNA was extracted from that blood. The library relied on RACE. The instrument given in TCRdb is NextSeq 500. During library preparation, unique molecular identifiers were attached to individual cDNA molecules so that TCRs could be counted in a quantitative, reproducible way. Both TCR alpha and TCR beta chains were sequenced from each blood RNA sample. The original pipeline was this. A median of approximately 96,000 TCRs per sample was observed, with a range of roughly 20,000 to 750,000. The Decombinator software suite was used to annotate V, J and CDR3 in the TCR reads. To make PS versus PT1 abundance plots, every sample was subsampled to the same number of TCRs (28,000). TCRs were defined as expanded if absent before sensitization and observed at least eight times at the 2-week time point. TCRdb passed the public sequencing reads through fastp at Q25 and MiXCR, retaining productive beta sequences. Identical CDR3 protein sequences are pooled into one entry, listed with their most common genes and DNA. In this record, the V and J calls reflect TCRdb's handling and not the investigators' own analysis. The sample table shows approximately 340,000 distinct CDR3 sequences, and approximately 6.3% are seen once. Of the sample, 8% to 9% falls within the top ten clones.

Sequenced material: whole blood, taken in connection with sensitization to the hapten diphenylcyclopropenone (DPC). Recombination connected TRBV12-3 or TRBV12-4 to TRBJ2-7; the D gene could be TRBD1 or TRBD2, each one agreeing over 7 bases. This clonotype was obtained from a woman aged 18 to 35 with alopecia areata. Some clones in this sample may be carry-over from other donors' samples. The DNA sequence is TGTGCCAGCAGTTTCCTGGGAGGGGGCGACGACGAGCAGTACTTC. It encodes CASSFLGGGDDEQYF.